This is a list of T cell receptor beta chains from one sample in a study of PD-1 blockade in classical Hodgkin lymphoma. Sequencing was performed with immunoSEQ multiplex PCR; in TCRdb, only in-frame clones are kept and a portion is missing. In the table there are approximately 52,000 clones, around nine tenths of which are singletons. This specimen consisted of peripheral blood mononuclear cells (PBMCs), obtained before the fourth cycle of nivolumab. All receptors come from a human donor with classical Hodgkin lymphoma. Each CDR3 is given with its conserved first and last residue. D genes are given only for firm matches. Some rows mark clone size as missing; the rest say once, few, many or name a class of expanded clone.

J	size	V	D	DNA	CDR3
TRBJ2-1	-	TRBV19	-	TGTGCCAGTAGTATTACTAGGGGCGATGAGCAGTTCTTC	CASSITRGDEQFF
TRBJ2-3	-	TRBV28	TRBD2	TGTGCCAGCAGCGCTCCGGTAGCGATAGCGGGGGACACAGATACGCAGTATTTT	CASSAPVAIAGDTDTQYF
TRBJ2-1	-	TRBV28	-	TGTGCCAGCAGTTTAGGATTGGGGCAGGGGATCGATGAGCAGTTCTTC	CASSLGLGQGIDEQFF
TRBJ1-1	-	TRBV4-1	TRBD1	TGCGCCAGCAGCCAAGGGGGACAGGGGGTGACTGAAGCTTTCTTT	CASSQGGQGVTEAFF
TRBJ1-5	-	TRBV19	-	TGTGCCAGTAGTAGGGGCCAGAACAATCAGCCCCAGCATTTT	CASSRGQNNQPQHF
TRBJ1-2	-	TRBV2	-	TGTGCCAGCAGTGATCGAGGCAATGGCTACACCTTC	CASSDRGNGYTF
TRBJ2-3	-	TRBV5-1	-	TGCGCCAGCAGCCGCCCCTCAGGAGGGACAGATACGCAGTATTTT	CASSRPSGGTDTQYF
TRBJ1-2	-	TRBV6-1	-	TGTGCCAGCAGTGAAGGGGCCAGCTATGGCTACACCTTC	CASSEGASYGYTF
TRBJ1-5	-	TRBV6-5	-	TGTGCCAGCAGTTACCTCAATCAGCCCCAGCATTTT	CASSYLNQPQHF
TRBJ2-3	-	TRBV7-2	TRBD1	TGTGCCAGCAGCCCTAGGAGGACAGGGATTACAGATACGCAGTATTTT	CASSPRRTGITDTQYF
TRBJ2-7	-	TRBV7-2	-	TGTGCCAGCAGTAAAACAGGGTACGAGCAGTACTTC	CASSKTGYEQYF
TRBJ2-3	-	TRBV5-4	TRBD1	TGTGCCACCAACGACAGGGCAGAAGATACGCAGTATTTT	CATNDRAEDTQYF
TRBJ1-5	-	TRBV10-3	TRBD1	TGTGCCACGGGGATGACAGGGGACAATCAGCCCCAGCATTTT	CATGMTGDNQPQHF
TRBJ1-2	-	TRBV6-5	-	TGTGCCAGCAGTCGAACAGGGAACCTCTACGGCTACACCTTC	CASSRTGNLYGYTF
TRBJ2-5	-	TRBV28	TRBD2	TGTGCCAGCAGTTCACCTTCTAGCGGGGGGACCCAAGAGACCCAGTACTTC	CASSSPSSGGTQETQYF
TRBJ2-1	-	TRBV27	TRBD2	TGTGCCAGCACCTTGGGACTAGCGGGGGGTGAGCAGTTCTTC	CASTLGLAGGEQFF
TRBJ1-5	-	TRBV6-6	TRBD1	TGTGCCAGCAGTCCTTGGGACAGCTTTAGAAAGCCCCAGCATTTT	CASSPWDSFRKPQHF
TRBJ2-3	-	TRBV20-1	-	TGCAGTGCTAGGTTCCAAGATACGCAGTATTTT	CSARFQDTQYF
TRBJ1-2	once	TRBV7-2	-	TGTGCCAGCAGCTTAGGAGGGACATTCCCTATCTATGGCTACACCTTC	CASSLGGTFPIYGYTF
TRBJ2-7	-	TRBV11-3	TRBD2	TGTGCCAGCAGCCCCGGCGGGGGTTACTCCTACGAGCAGTACTTC	CASSPGGGYSYEQYF
TRBJ1-5	-	TRBV28	TRBD1	TGTGCCAGCAGGGCGGGACAGTCACATCAGCCCCAGCATTTT	CASRAGQSHQPQHF
TRBJ2-2	-	TRBV7-3	-	TGTGCCAGCAGCTCAAAGGGTAGCGGCACCGGGGAGCTGTTTTTT	CASSSKGSGTGELFF
TRBJ2-4	-	TRBV19	TRBD2	TGTGCCAGTAGTATAGGGGGACTAGCGGCATACAAAAACATTCAGTACTTC	CASSIGGLAAYKNIQYF
TRBJ1-5	-	TRBV27	-	TGTGCCAGCAGTTTGACAGGTCAGCCCCAGCATTTT	CASSLTGQPQHF
TRBJ1-3	-	TRBV5-1	TRBD1	TGCGCCAGCAGCTTAGAAACGACAGGGGCTGGAAACACCATATATTTT	CASSLETTGAGNTIYF
TRBJ1-5	-	TRBV7-2	TRBD1	TGTGCCAGCAGCGGCTGGACAGGGGGAGATCAGCCCCAGCATTTT	CASSGWTGGDQPQHF
TRBJ1-4	-	TRBV18	-	TGTGCCAGCTCACCACCGGCGATTGGTTTGGGACACTTAAATGAAAAACTGTTTTTT	CASSPPAIGLGHLNEKLFF
TRBJ2-7	-	TRBV10-3	-	TGTGCCATAGGAGATGTGCACCGCGGGTCAGCCTACGAGCAGTACTTC	CAIGDVHRGSAYEQYF
TRBJ1-1	few	TRBV5-4	TRBD1	TGTGCCAGCAGCCTTCGGACAGGGTCGAACACTGAAGCTTTCTTT	CASSLRTGSNTEAFF
TRBJ2-2	-	TRBV6-1	TRBD2	TGTGCCAGCAGTGCCAGACTAGCGGGGGGGAGCACCGGGGAGCTGTTTTTT	CASSARLAGGSTGELFF
TRBJ2-4	-	TRBV7-2	-	TGTGCCAGCAGCTTAGACAGGCAGGCCCTAGCCAAAAACATTCAGTACTTC	CASSLDRQALAKNIQYF
TRBJ2-1	medium-sized	TRBV5-1	TRBD2	TGCGCCAGCAGCCCTAGCGGAGAATACAATGAGCAGTTCTTC	CASSPSGEYNEQFF
TRBJ1-2	once	TRBV7-2	-	TGTGCCAGCAGCTTAGATGGTAACTATGGCTACACCTTC	CASSLDGNYGYTF
TRBJ2-1	-	TRBV27	TRBD2	TGTGCCAGCAGCCTAGGACTAGCGGGAGGTGGGTCCTACAATGAGCAGTTCTTC	CASSLGLAGGGSYNEQFF
TRBJ2-1	-	TRBV7-2	TRBD1	TGTGCCAGCAGGCGGGACAGGGGGGGATACAATGAGCAGTTCTTC	CASRRDRGGYNEQFF
TRBJ1-4	-	TRBV6-6	-	TGTGCCAGCTGGGAGGGGGGGCGAAGTGAAAAACTGTTTTTT	CASWEGGRSEKLFF
TRBJ2-7	-	TRBV6-5	-	TGTGCCAGCAGTTCTAAGGTGGGCCTGTTCGAGCAGTACTTC	CASSSKVGLFEQYF
TRBJ1-4	-	TRBV27	TRBD1	TGTGCCAGCAGTTTAGGGCGGCAACAGGGGGGAAAGGAAAAACTGTTTTTT	CASSLGRQQGGKEKLFF
TRBJ1-6	-	TRBV6-1	-	TGTGCCAGCAGTGAATGGGCCTCTACTATCAATAATTCACCCCTCCACTTT	CASSEWASTINNSPLHF
TRBJ2-7	-	TRBV6-1	TRBD1	TGTGCCAGCAGTGAGCCGGGACAGCGCTCCTACGAGCAGTACTTC	CASSEPGQRSYEQYF
TRBJ2-6	-	TRBV6-1	-	TGTGCCAGCCATGACGGGAGCTCTGGGGCCAACGTCCTGACTTTC	CASHDGSSGANVLTF
TRBJ2-5	-	TRBV5-6	-	TGTGCCAGCAGCTTGCCCCAGGGGCGTTTAGAGACCCAGTACTTC	CASSLPQGRLETQYF
TRBJ2-7	-	TRBV5-4	-	TGTGCCAGCAGCTTTGGAGGGGTAGCCTACGAGCAGTACTTC	CASSFGGVAYEQYF
TRBJ2-2	few	TRBV11-2	TRBD2	TGTGCCAGCAGCTTAGCCCCGGGGGGGAACACCGGGGAGCTGTTTTTT	CASSLAPGGNTGELFF
TRBJ2-7	-	TRBV27	-	TGTGCCAGCAGTTTATCGGGGGACTACGAGCAGTACTTC	CASSLSGDYEQYF
TRBJ2-1	-	TRBV13	-	TGTGCCAGCAGCTTAGGCCCGGGACAGCAGTTCTTC	CASSLGPGQQFF
TRBJ1-6	-	TRBV5-6	-	TGTGCCAGCAGCTTGGGTGGGGCCTTTAATTCACCCCTCCACTTT	CASSLGGAFNSPLHF
TRBJ2-1	-	TRBV6-5	-	TGTGCCAGCAGTAAAGTCCTAGCCGGGGAGCAGTTCTTC	CASSKVLAGEQFF